This T cell receptor (beta chain) emerged from a study of T cell repertoires in cytomegalovirus infection. At the level of the study: Recently identified HLA-C-restricted and well-studied HLA-B-restricted CMV epitopes were used.

In TCRdb, the reads were re-called with MiXCR into one record per CDR3 protein. Of around 800,000 distinct CDR3 sequences in the sample, approximately 30% were seen once. This clonotype was detected a few times. The antigen remains undetermined. The germline CDR1 and CDR2 sequences are ENHRY and SYGVKD. V shed 8 bases and J shed 10 bases, with 21 bases lying between them. CDR3 length: 15 residues. The receptor was derived from a human donor in good health (CMV status not recorded). Some clones in this sample may be carry-over from other donors' samples. Source: cultured CD8+ T cells from PBMCs, taken from culture after CMV antigen stimulation. The chain couples TRBV10-3 to TRBJ1-6; TRBD1 might be the D (6 bases). The CDR3 sequence: CAIGDKQGGGSPLHF. Written as DNA, the CDR3 is TGTGCCATCGGGGACAAACAGGGAGGCGGGTCACCCCTCCACTTT.